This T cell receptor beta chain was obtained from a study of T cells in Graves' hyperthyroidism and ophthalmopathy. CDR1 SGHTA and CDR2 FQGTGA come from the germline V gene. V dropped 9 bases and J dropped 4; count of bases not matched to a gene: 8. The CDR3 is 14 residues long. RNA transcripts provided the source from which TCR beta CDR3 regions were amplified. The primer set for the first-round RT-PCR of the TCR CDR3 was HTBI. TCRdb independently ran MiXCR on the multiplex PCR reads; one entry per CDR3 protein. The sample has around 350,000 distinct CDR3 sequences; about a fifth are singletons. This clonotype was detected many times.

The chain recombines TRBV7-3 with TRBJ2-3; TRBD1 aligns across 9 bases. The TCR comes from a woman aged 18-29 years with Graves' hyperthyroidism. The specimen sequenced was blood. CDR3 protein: CASAPGTGSDTQYF. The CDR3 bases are TGTGCCAGTGCCCCCGGGACAGGGTCAGATACGCAGTATTTT.